This section outlines one T cell receptor (beta chain) sequence together with its context. Adults between roughly 18 and 89 years of age took part from approximately 24 US areas. Participant reports of clinical history set cohort assignment. Germline V lookup: CDR1 SGHRS, CDR2 YFSETQ. The ends lost 4 bases at V and 8 bases at J; junction bases unmatched: 14. CDR3 size: 17 residues. These data come from a study of blood T cell repertoires in COVID-19. Background on the study: PBMCs, B-cell-depleted T cells, or T cells were the source of the cDNA or gDNA that made up the material.

The method was immunoSEQ multiplex PCR; TCRdb's version includes in-frame clones alone and lacks a portion of them. The sample lists 120,000 to 150,000 clones, roughly four fifths seen once, with approximately 3% in the top ten. The sequence came from a woman between 45 and 65 years old with acute COVID-19. The chain has TRBV5-1 and TRBJ2-1; 11 bases line up with TRBD2. Specimen: PBMCs or T cells enriched from blood (not recorded which). The CDR3 here is CASSPAILAGVIDEQFF. CDR3 in DNA: TGCGCCAGCAGCCCCGCCATACTAGCGGGAGTAATTGATGAGCAGTTCTTC.